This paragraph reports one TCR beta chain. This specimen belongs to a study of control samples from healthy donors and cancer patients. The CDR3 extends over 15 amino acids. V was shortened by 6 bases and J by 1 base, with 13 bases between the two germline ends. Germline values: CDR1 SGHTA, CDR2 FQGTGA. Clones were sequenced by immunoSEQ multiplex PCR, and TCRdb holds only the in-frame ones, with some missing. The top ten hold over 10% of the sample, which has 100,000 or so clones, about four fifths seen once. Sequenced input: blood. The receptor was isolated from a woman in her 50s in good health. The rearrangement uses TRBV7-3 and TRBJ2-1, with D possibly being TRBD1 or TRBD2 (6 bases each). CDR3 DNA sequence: TGTGCCAGCAGTCACACGGGGGCTTCCTACAATGAGCAGTTCTTC. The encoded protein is CASSHTGASYNEQFF.